A selection of T cell receptor beta chains follows, all from one sample in a study of shared clonotypes between healthy human individuals. Sequencing used immunoSEQ multiplex PCR; TCRdb keeps in-frame clones, though not all of them. The sample lists 1,500,000 or so clones, approximately 98.5% seen once, with approximately 0.4% in the top ten. The sequenced material came from naive CD4+ T cells sorted from blood. All receptors derive from a man in his thirties or forties in good health. Each CDR3 is given with its conserved first and last residue. Each record gives: V gene, J gene, clone size, D gene, CDR3 protein, CDR3 DNA. A D gene is named only where the DNA matches it firmly. Clone size, where shown, is once, few, many, or a class for clones that have expanded.

v_call: TRBV5-6
j_call: TRBJ2-1
clone_size: -
d_call: TRBD2
cdr3_aa: CASVSGLAGNNEQFF
cdr3_nt: TGTGCCAGCGTTTCCGGACTAGCGGGAAACAATGAGCAGTTCTTC

v_call: TRBV9
j_call: TRBJ2-3
clone_size: -
d_call: -
cdr3_aa: CASSPYPSTDTQYF
cdr3_nt: TGTGCCAGCAGCCCCTATCCGAGCACAGATACGCAGTATTTT

v_call: TRBV7-8
j_call: TRBJ1-5
clone_size: -
d_call: -
cdr3_aa: CASSFGTGSQPQHF
cdr3_nt: TGTGCCAGCAGCTTCGGGACCGGCAGTCAGCCCCAGCATTTT

v_call: TRBV28
j_call: TRBJ1-5
clone_size: -
d_call: -
cdr3_aa: CASSLHGGGANQPQHF
cdr3_nt: TGTGCCAGCAGTTTACATGGCGGGGGCGCGAATCAGCCCCAGCATTTT

v_call: TRBV7-3
j_call: TRBJ2-2
clone_size: -
d_call: TRBD2
cdr3_aa: CASSLAGGNTGELFF
cdr3_nt: TGTGCCAGCAGCTTAGCGGGGGGAAACACCGGGGAGCTGTTTTTT

v_call: TRBV7-2
j_call: TRBJ2-3
clone_size: -
d_call: -
cdr3_aa: CASSLVWDTDTQYF
cdr3_nt: TGTGCCAGCAGCTTAGTTTGGGACACAGATACGCAGTATTTT

v_call: TRBV18
j_call: TRBJ2-5
clone_size: -
d_call: -
cdr3_aa: CASSPTAGTQYF
cdr3_nt: TGTGCCAGCTCACCAACCGCTGGGACCCAGTACTTC

v_call: TRBV30
j_call: TRBJ2-1
clone_size: once
d_call: -
cdr3_aa: CAWSPLGTVGNEQFF
cdr3_nt: TGTGCCTGGAGCCCGTTGGGGACGGTAGGCAATGAGCAGTTCTTC

v_call: TRBV18
j_call: TRBJ2-7
clone_size: -
d_call: -
cdr3_aa: CASSPPQGAEQYF
cdr3_nt: TGTGCCAGCTCACCGCCGCAGGGAGCCGAGCAGTACTTC

v_call: TRBV28
j_call: TRBJ1-1
clone_size: -
d_call: TRBD1
cdr3_aa: CASSFSGGRMAEAFF
cdr3_nt: TGTGCCAGCAGTTTTTCAGGGGGGAGGATGGCTGAAGCTTTCTTT

v_call: TRBV27
j_call: TRBJ1-5
clone_size: -
d_call: -
cdr3_aa: CASSLPGAGGQPQHF
cdr3_nt: TGTGCCAGCAGTTTGCCCGGGGCCGGCGGGCAGCCCCAGCATTTT

v_call: TRBV10-1
j_call: TRBJ2-5
clone_size: -
d_call: TRBD1
cdr3_aa: CASSDRPGTGQETQYF
cdr3_nt: TGCGCCAGCTCCGACCGACCTGGGACAGGGCAAGAGACCCAGTACTTC

v_call: TRBV6-5
j_call: TRBJ1-1
clone_size: -
d_call: -
cdr3_aa: CASSYKSNTEAFF
cdr3_nt: TGTGCCAGCAGTTACAAGTCCAACACTGAAGCTTTCTTT

v_call: TRBV5-1
j_call: TRBJ2-1
clone_size: -
d_call: TRBD2
cdr3_aa: CASSLVASGTSYNEQFF
cdr3_nt: TGCGCCAGCAGCTTGGTGGCTAGCGGGACCTCCTACAATGAGCAGTTCTTC

v_call: TRBV9
j_call: TRBJ2-5
clone_size: -
d_call: -
cdr3_aa: CASSVVGQFGETQYF
cdr3_nt: TGTGCCAGCAGCGTAGTTGGGCAATTCGGGGAGACCCAGTACTTC

v_call: TRBV5-1
j_call: TRBJ2-5
clone_size: -
d_call: TRBD2
cdr3_aa: CASSWPGLAGETQYF
cdr3_nt: TGCGCCAGCAGCTGGCCCGGACTAGCGGGAGAGACCCAGTACTTC

v_call: TRBV11-2
j_call: TRBJ1-2
clone_size: -
d_call: -
cdr3_aa: CASSLGILQADGYTF
cdr3_nt: TGTGCCAGCAGCTTAGGGATCCTCCAGGCTGATGGCTACACCTTC

v_call: TRBV7-8
j_call: TRBJ1-1
clone_size: -
d_call: -
cdr3_aa: CASSLGRRNTEAFF
cdr3_nt: TGTGCCAGCAGCTTAGGCCGGCGGAACACTGAAGCTTTCTTT

v_call: TRBV5-1
j_call: TRBJ2-5
clone_size: -
d_call: -
cdr3_aa: CASSLFQGLETQYF
cdr3_nt: TGCGCCAGCAGCTTGTTCCAGGGCTTAGAGACCCAGTACTTC

v_call: TRBV18
j_call: TRBJ1-1
clone_size: -
d_call: TRBD1
cdr3_aa: CASSEVTGGAMNTEAFF
cdr3_nt: TGTGCCAGCTCAGAGGTGACAGGGGGCGCGATGAACACTGAAGCTTTCTTT

v_call: TRBV18
j_call: TRBJ2-2
clone_size: -
d_call: TRBD1
cdr3_aa: CASSPARGRGLVGELFF
cdr3_nt: TGTGCCAGCTCACCTGCCAGGGGCAGGGGGCTTGTCGGGGAGCTGTTTTTT

v_call: TRBV28
j_call: TRBJ1-2
clone_size: -
d_call: -
cdr3_aa: CASRGLGDGYTF
cdr3_nt: TGTGCCAGCAGGGGGTTGGGGGATGGCTACACCTTC

v_call: TRBV11-3
j_call: TRBJ2-7
clone_size: -
d_call: -
cdr3_aa: CASSSSGFGYEQYF
cdr3_nt: TGTGCCAGCAGCTCTTCCGGTTTTGGGTACGAGCAGTACTTC

v_call: TRBV5-1
j_call: TRBJ2-3
clone_size: -
d_call: -
cdr3_aa: CASSLTWLADTQYF
cdr3_nt: TGCGCCAGCAGCTTAACCTGGTTGGCAGATACGCAGTATTTT

v_call: TRBV27
j_call: TRBJ2-2
clone_size: -
d_call: -
cdr3_aa: CASRLGHFGELFF
cdr3_nt: TGTGCCAGCAGACTGGGACATTTCGGGGAGCTGTTTTTT

v_call: TRBV14
j_call: TRBJ2-1
clone_size: once
d_call: -
cdr3_aa: CASSQTGVGPLNEQFF
cdr3_nt: TGTGCCAGCAGCCAAACCGGGGTGGGGCCGCTCAATGAGCAGTTCTTC

v_call: TRBV5-1
j_call: TRBJ2-2
clone_size: -
d_call: -
cdr3_aa: CASSSNGWNTGELFF
cdr3_nt: TGCGCCAGCAGCTCCAATGGCTGGAACACCGGGGAGCTGTTTTTT

v_call: TRBV6-6
j_call: TRBJ1-1
clone_size: -
d_call: -
cdr3_aa: CASSSPPRQGRYEAFF
cdr3_nt: TGTGCCAGCAGTTCACCCCCCCGGCAGGGTAGGTATGAAGCTTTCTTT

v_call: TRBV28
j_call: TRBJ2-6
clone_size: -
d_call: TRBD2
cdr3_aa: CASSPRTSGRSGANVLTF
cdr3_nt: TGTGCCAGCAGTCCCCGGACTAGCGGCCGCTCTGGGGCCAACGTCCTGACTTTC

v_call: TRBV9
j_call: TRBJ2-1
clone_size: -
d_call: -
cdr3_aa: CASSVEVGSSYNEQFF
cdr3_nt: TGTGCCAGCAGCGTAGAGGTCGGGAGCTCCTACAATGAGCAGTTCTTC

v_call: TRBV6-1
j_call: TRBJ2-1
clone_size: -
d_call: TRBD1
cdr3_aa: CASSQNRGNEQFF
cdr3_nt: TGTGCCAGCAGCCAAAACAGGGGTAATGAGCAGTTCTTC

v_call: TRBV7-9
j_call: TRBJ2-2
clone_size: -
d_call: -
cdr3_aa: CASSPPGLIGGELFF
cdr3_nt: TGTGCCAGCAGCCCCCCGGGACTGATAGGCGGGGAGCTGTTTTTT

v_call: TRBV9
j_call: TRBJ2-5
clone_size: -
d_call: TRBD2
cdr3_aa: CASSVSPLAGEETQYF
cdr3_nt: TGTGCCAGCAGCGTAAGCCCTCTAGCGGGAGAAGAGACCCAGTACTTC

v_call: TRBV10-3
j_call: TRBJ2-2
clone_size: -
d_call: -
cdr3_aa: CATRQDTGELFF
cdr3_nt: TGTGCCACCCGACAGGACACCGGGGAGCTGTTTTTT

v_call: TRBV16
j_call: TRBJ2-1
clone_size: once
d_call: TRBD1
cdr3_aa: CASSPTGGSYNEQFF
cdr3_nt: TGTGCCAGCAGCCCGACAGGGGGATCCTACAATGAGCAGTTCTTC

v_call: TRBV6-1
j_call: TRBJ2-7
clone_size: -
d_call: -
cdr3_aa: CASSEASQRF
cdr3_nt: TGTGCCAGCAGTGAAGCTAGTCAACGCTTC

v_call: TRBV5-1
j_call: TRBJ1-2
clone_size: -
d_call: -
cdr3_aa: CASSFGGEYGYTF
cdr3_nt: TGCGCCAGCAGCTTCGGGGGAGAGTATGGCTACACCTTC

v_call: TRBV27
j_call: TRBJ2-7
clone_size: -
d_call: -
cdr3_aa: CASSRPGVYEQYF
cdr3_nt: TGTGCCAGCAGCCGTCCGGGGGTCTACGAGCAGTACTTC

v_call: TRBV2
j_call: TRBJ1-5
clone_size: -
d_call: TRBD1
cdr3_aa: CASSVDRAQPQHF
cdr3_nt: TGTGCCAGCAGCGTGGACAGGGCTCAGCCCCAGCATTTT

v_call: TRBV19
j_call: TRBJ2-7
clone_size: -
d_call: TRBD2
cdr3_aa: CASSGLAGGYEQYF
cdr3_nt: TGTGCCAGTTCGGGACTAGCGGGAGGATACGAGCAGTACTTC

v_call: TRBV15
j_call: TRBJ2-1
clone_size: -
d_call: TRBD2
cdr3_aa: CATSRDRLAGGNEQFF
cdr3_nt: TGTGCCACCAGCAGAGACCGGCTAGCGGGAGGGAATGAGCAGTTCTTC

v_call: TRBV11-2
j_call: TRBJ1-1
clone_size: -
d_call: TRBD1
cdr3_aa: CASSSQGAKTEAFF
cdr3_nt: TGTGCCAGCAGCTCGCAGGGGGCGAAGACTGAAGCTTTCTTT

v_call: TRBV7-2
j_call: TRBJ1-1
clone_size: -
d_call: -
cdr3_aa: CASSPKGLNTEAFF
cdr3_nt: TGTGCCAGCAGCCCCAAGGGTTTGAACACTGAAGCTTTCTTT

v_call: TRBV25-1
j_call: TRBJ2-7
clone_size: once
d_call: TRBD1
cdr3_aa: CASSAPGTASYEQYF
cdr3_nt: TGTGCCAGCAGTGCCCCCGGGACAGCTTCCTACGAGCAGTACTTC

v_call: TRBV7-9
j_call: TRBJ2-5
clone_size: -
d_call: TRBD1
cdr3_aa: CASSLGQGAETQYF
cdr3_nt: TGTGCCAGCAGCTTGGGACAGGGGGCAGAGACCCAGTACTTC